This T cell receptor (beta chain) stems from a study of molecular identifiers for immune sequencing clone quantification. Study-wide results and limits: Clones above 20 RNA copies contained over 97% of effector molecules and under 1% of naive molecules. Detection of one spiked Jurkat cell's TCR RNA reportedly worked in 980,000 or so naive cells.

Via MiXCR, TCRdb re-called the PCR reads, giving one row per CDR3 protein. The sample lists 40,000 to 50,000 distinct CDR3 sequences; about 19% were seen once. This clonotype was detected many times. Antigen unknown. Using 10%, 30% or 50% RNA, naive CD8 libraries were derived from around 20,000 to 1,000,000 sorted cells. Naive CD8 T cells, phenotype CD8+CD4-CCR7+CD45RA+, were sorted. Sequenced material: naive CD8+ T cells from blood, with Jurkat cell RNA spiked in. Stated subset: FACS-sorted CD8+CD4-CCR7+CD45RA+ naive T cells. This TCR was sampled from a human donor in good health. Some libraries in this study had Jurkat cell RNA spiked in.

This CDR3 reads CASSSRTLYEQYF. Written as DNA, the CDR3 is TGTGCCAGCAGTTCCCGGACGCTTTACGAGCAGTACTTC. The chain uses TRBV27 and TRBJ2-7; D is unresolved. The CDR3 is 13 residues long. The germline CDR1 and CDR2 sequences are MNHEY and SMNVEV (reference sequence). The V and J ends lost 4 bases and 4 bases respectively, with 11 bases between them.